The TCR beta chain under discussion was sequenced for a study of OX40 agonist ivuxolimab in advanced cancers. General notes on the study: Ivuxolimab was a fully human IgG2 agonistic monoclonal antibody targeting the costimulatory receptor OX40 (CD134). Intravenous ivuxolimab was administered to patients every 2 weeks at six dose levels: 0.01, 0.1, 0.3, 1.5, 3 and 10 mg/kg. Of the roughly 52 patients in dose escalation, around 19 had hepatocellular carcinoma, some 15 had melanoma, 9 had renal cell carcinoma and 9 had head and neck cancer. In the dose-escalation cohort, 65% to 90% of patients were male, and the mean age was about 55 years, with a range of roughly 20 to 80. Prior anti-PD-1, anti-PD-L1 or anti-CTLA-4 therapy was permitted, and checkpoint inhibitors had been received by approximately 39% of dose-escalation patients. Partial responses were achieved by three dose-escalation patients, of whom one had hepatocellular carcinoma and two had cutaneous melanoma. Peripheral TCRbeta sequencing was intended to test whether TCR sequence diversity was altered and clonal T-cell expansion was caused by ivuxolimab. The paper covers the monotherapy dose-escalation part of the phase I ivuxolimab trial, which included N = 52 patients. General findings and caveats noted by the study authors: In the 0.1-3.0 mg/kg groups, partial responders had among the lowest normalized peripheral clonal expansion, particularly in CD8+ T cells. Antigen specificity was not determined for the clonally expanded peripheral T cells. Low levels of normalized T-cell clonal expansion were also seen in some nonresponding patients. At doses from 0.1 to 3.0 mg/kg, clonal expansion was seen in both CD4+ and CD8+ blood T cells between baseline and week 6. After ivuxolimab, CD8+ T cells had more expanded clones than CD4+ T cells on average.

CDR1 is given as MNHEY and CDR2 as SVGAGI, both from the germline V gene. The CDR3 sequence holds 13 residues, the cysteine and phenylalanine included. CDR3 DNA is the only sequence kept; it has 39 bases, read in frame from the first base. V lost 2 bases and J lost 4 bases; the stretch between them is 6 bases long. For sequencing of the TCRbeta CDR3 region, genomic DNA was extracted from the sorted cells. TCRbeta CDR3 regions were sequenced using the immunoSEQ Assay. TCRdb stores this immuneACCESS table with in-frame sequences only. Part of the clones is absent; in the studies checked, under half of the shortfall reflects unresolved V genes, and no reason is known for the rest. The sample profile shows tens of thousands of clones; over 90% of them were found once. The top ten constitute about 17% of the sample. About this clone: It has no known antigen specificity. No base-level quality is on record; no much larger clone is a single base apart.

Patients with a history of autoimmune disease or receiving systemic immunosuppression were excluded from the trial. Peripheral blood for TCR sequencing was collected from all dose cohorts at baseline, on cycle 4 day 1, and on cycle 7 day 1. The samples were drawn from a first-in-human, open-label, multicenter phase I dose-escalation trial of ivuxolimab. Adults with locally advanced or metastatic head and neck squamous cell, hepatocellular, melanoma or renal cell carcinoma were enrolled in the trial. Before TCR sequencing, CD4+ T cells and CD8+ T cells were sorted from peripheral blood as separate populations.

The sequences come from CD4+ or CD8+ T cells sorted from blood, collected in a trial of the OX40 agonist ivuxolimab. The origin of this receptor is an adult with an advanced solid tumor such as melanoma, head and neck, liver or kidney cancer. The V and J segments used are TRBV6-5 and TRBJ1-5; the D segment could be TRBD1, given 5 matching bases. The CDR3 protein is CASSYGGNQPQHF. The DNA reads as follows: TGTGCCAGCAGTTACGGGGGGAATCAGCCCCAGCATTTT.